This TCR beta chain was observed in a study of control samples from healthy donors and cancer patients. This CDR3 has 14 residues. Germline CDR1 is LGHDT and CDR2 is YNNKEL (reference sequence). Trimming shortened V by 1 base and J by 5 bases, and 10 bases separated the two germline ends. TCRdb's copy holds only in-frame clones and misses some; the assay was immunoSEQ multiplex PCR. The table records about 160,000 clones, around 95% of them present only once. This chain joins TRBV3-1 (or the pseudogene TRBV3-2) and TRBJ2-3; D perhaps matches TRBD2 (5 bases). Sequencing was done on a sample of blood. The TCR originated in a woman aged 40-49 years in good health. The CDR3 DNA reads TGTGCCAGCAGCCAAGTCCTAGCTGGAGATACGCAGTATTTT. Translation gives CASSQVLAGDTQYF.